The rows below give T cell receptor beta chains drawn from one sample of a study of siplizumab effects on memory and regulatory T cells. TCRdb keeps only in-frame clones here, not all; method: immunoSEQ multiplex PCR. The table includes about 94,000 clones, around 94% detected once. The sequencing sample was made of non-Treg CD4+ T cells sorted from blood. These receptor sequences come from a human donor in good health. Each CDR3 is given with its conserved first and last residue. A D gene is named only where the DNA matches it firmly. Some rows mark clone size as missing; the rest say once, few, many or name a class of expanded clone.

abundance: -
v_gene: TRBV6-6
j_gene: TRBJ2-7
d_gene: -
CDR3aa: CASTTTTGSYEQYF
CDR3nt: TGTGCCAGCACCACCACCACGGGTAGCTACGAGCAGTACTTC

abundance: -
v_gene: TRBV11-2
j_gene: TRBJ2-2
d_gene: -
CDR3aa: CASSLEGTGELFF
CDR3nt: TGTGCCAGCAGCTTAGAAGGCACCGGGGAGCTGTTTTTT

abundance: -
v_gene: TRBV5-1
j_gene: TRBJ2-1
d_gene: TRBD2
CDR3aa: CASSPGLAGGFYNEQFF
CDR3nt: TGCGCCAGCAGCCCAGGACTAGCGGGAGGTTTCTACAATGAGCAGTTCTTC

abundance: -
v_gene: TRBV4-1
j_gene: TRBJ2-1
d_gene: TRBD1
CDR3aa: CASSQGQGRSYNEQFF
CDR3nt: TGCGCCAGCAGCCAGGGACAGGGAAGGTCCTACAATGAGCAGTTCTTC

abundance: -
v_gene: TRBV18
j_gene: TRBJ2-4
d_gene: -
CDR3aa: CASSSDWGENIQYF
CDR3nt: TGTGCCAGCTCATCTGACTGGGGAGAAAACATTCAGTACTTC

abundance: -
v_gene: TRBV30
j_gene: TRBJ1-1
d_gene: -
CDR3aa: CAWGSTGLVTEAFF
CDR3nt: TGTGCCTGGGGCTCTACAGGGTTGGTCACTGAAGCTTTCTTT

abundance: -
v_gene: TRBV5-4
j_gene: TRBJ1-1
d_gene: TRBD1
CDR3aa: CASSGDPGGWTEAFF
CDR3nt: TGTGCCAGCAGCGGGGATCCAGGGGGATGGACTGAAGCTTTCTTT

abundance: -
v_gene: TRBV7-8
j_gene: TRBJ1-5
d_gene: -
CDR3aa: CASSLAGLLSNQPQHF
CDR3nt: TGTGCCAGCAGCTTGGCAGGACTTCTAAGCAATCAGCCCCAGCATTTT

abundance: -
v_gene: TRBV7-9
j_gene: TRBJ2-2
d_gene: -
CDR3aa: CASSLSGTANTGELFF
CDR3nt: TGTGCCAGCAGCTTATCCGGGACGGCGAACACCGGGGAGCTGTTTTTT

abundance: -
v_gene: TRBV4-1
j_gene: TRBJ1-1
d_gene: TRBD1
CDR3aa: CASSQGKGGRTGSNTEAFF
CDR3nt: TGCGCCAGCAGCCAAGGAAAGGGTGGAAGGACAGGATCGAACACTGAAGCTTTCTTT

abundance: -
v_gene: TRBV2
j_gene: TRBJ2-7
d_gene: -
CDR3aa: CASAVDGTYEQYF
CDR3nt: TGTGCCAGCGCCGTGGACGGCACCTACGAGCAGTACTTC

abundance: -
v_gene: TRBV5-1
j_gene: TRBJ2-7
d_gene: -
CDR3aa: CASSLTTAVEEQYF
CDR3nt: TGCGCCAGCAGCCTCACGACAGCGGTTGAGGAGCAGTACTTC

abundance: -
v_gene: TRBV19
j_gene: TRBJ1-2
d_gene: -
CDR3aa: CASSRGQMPGYTF
CDR3nt: TGTGCCAGTAGTAGGGGGCAGATGCCTGGCTACACCTTC

abundance: -
v_gene: TRBV5-1
j_gene: TRBJ2-3
d_gene: TRBD1
CDR3aa: CASSLAGDRGADTQYF
CDR3nt: TGCGCCAGCAGCTTGGCCGGGGACAGGGGCGCAGATACGCAGTATTTT

abundance: -
v_gene: TRBV5-5
j_gene: TRBJ1-5
d_gene: -
CDR3aa: CASSLESPQPQHF
CDR3nt: TGTGCCAGCAGCTTGGAATCGCCCCAGCCCCAGCATTTT

abundance: -
v_gene: TRBV4-1
j_gene: TRBJ2-5
d_gene: -
CDR3aa: CASSQDAASGRGTQYF
CDR3nt: TGCGCCAGCAGCCAAGATGCGGCTAGCGGCAGGGGGACCCAGTACTTC

abundance: few
v_gene: TRBV5-4
j_gene: TRBJ2-5
d_gene: TRBD2
CDR3aa: CASSPGVAGGETQYF
CDR3nt: TGTGCCAGCAGCCCCGGGGTAGCGGGAGGGGAGACCCAGTACTTC

abundance: -
v_gene: TRBV2
j_gene: TRBJ1-2
d_gene: -
CDR3aa: CASSAQGVYGYTF
CDR3nt: TGTGCCAGCAGTGCACAGGGTGTCTATGGCTACACCTTC

abundance: -
v_gene: TRBV30
j_gene: TRBJ1-5
d_gene: TRBD1
CDR3aa: CAWSPLDRGSNQPQHF
CDR3nt: TGTGCCTGGAGTCCTCTTGACAGGGGAAGCAATCAGCCCCAGCATTTT

abundance: -
v_gene: TRBV5-1
j_gene: TRBJ1-1
d_gene: TRBD1
CDR3aa: CASSLAGTANTEAFF
CDR3nt: TGCGCCAGCAGCTTGGCCGGGACAGCTAACACTGAAGCTTTCTTT

abundance: -
v_gene: TRBV7-2
j_gene: TRBJ2-1
d_gene: TRBD2
CDR3aa: CASSQSGGRAGEQFF
CDR3nt: TGTGCCAGCAGCCAATCAGGCGGGAGGGCAGGCGAGCAGTTCTTC

abundance: -
v_gene: TRBV27
j_gene: TRBJ2-5
d_gene: TRBD1
CDR3aa: CASSPGQGWGTQYF
CDR3nt: TGTGCCAGCAGCCCCGGACAGGGCTGGGGGACCCAGTACTTC

abundance: -
v_gene: TRBV10-3
j_gene: TRBJ1-1
d_gene: -
CDR3aa: CAAYDITRTEAFF
CDR3nt: TGTGCCGCCTATGATATAACGAGGACTGAAGCTTTCTTT

abundance: -
v_gene: TRBV30
j_gene: TRBJ1-1
d_gene: TRBD1
CDR3aa: CAWSVQGGLGTEAFF
CDR3nt: TGTGCCTGGAGTGTACAGGGGGGGCTGGGCACTGAAGCTTTCTTT

abundance: -
v_gene: TRBV11-3
j_gene: TRBJ2-5
d_gene: TRBD2
CDR3aa: CASSSERGQETQYF
CDR3nt: TGTGCCAGCAGCTCAGAGCGGGGACAAGAGACCCAGTACTTC

abundance: -
v_gene: TRBV30
j_gene: TRBJ2-7
d_gene: -
CDR3aa: CAWSGTAIWEQYF
CDR3nt: TGTGCCTGGAGTGGTACGGCGATTTGGGAGCAGTACTTC